One sample yielded the 26 T cell receptor beta chains listed below, sequenced in a study of T-cell memory formation after mild COVID-19. TCRdb re-called the 5' RACE reads with MiXCR, one entry per CDR3 protein. Of about 150,000 distinct CDR3 sequences listed, almost 25% are singletons. Material for sequencing was PBMCs or a T cell subset sorted from them (not recorded which). The receptors derive from an adult woman who had mild COVID-19 (a few samples of this study predate the infection). Cell type and time point are not known.

This clonotype was recorded a few times. This chain links TRBV5-1 with TRBJ2-3; D is possibly TRBD1 or TRBD2 (6 bases each). The CDR3 has 16 residues. Trimming left V 2 bases short and J 2 bases short, with 15 bases between. The germline gives CDR1 SGHRS, CDR2 YFSETQ. CDR3 in amino acids: CASSFTGGHYTDTQYF. The DNA of the CDR3 is TGCGCCAGCAGCTTCACCGGGGGACACTACACAGATACGCAGTATTTT.

V is TRBV10-3 and J is TRBJ2-3; tentative D call: TRBD1 (6 bases). The germline V and J ends were trimmed by 5 bases and 0 bases, with 12 bases remaining between them. The CDR3 extends over 15 amino acids. Germline V gives CDR1 ENHRY, CDR2 SYGVKD. Written as DNA, the CDR3 is TGTGCCATCAGTACTGGGACAACTAGCACAGATACGCAGTATTTT. Translated: CAISTGTTSTDTQYF.

The chain recombines TRBV5-1 with TRBJ2-2; 12 bases match TRBD2. The CDR3 has 18 residues. The V segment lost 0 bases and the J segment 4 bases; nucleotides outside the gene matches: 7. Germline CDR1 SGHRS, CDR2 YFSETQ. DNA of the CDR3: TGCGCCAGCAGCTTGGGCCTAGCGGGAGGGCCTGGCACCGGGGAGCTGTTTTTT. This gives the protein CASSLGLAGGPGTGELFF.

This chain connects TRBV15 to TRBJ1-1, with D perhaps matching TRBD1 (5 bases). V was cut by 3 bases and J by 1 base, with 12 bases left in between. The germline gives CDR1 LNHNV, CDR2 YYDKDF (reference sequence). The CDR3 consists of 15 residues. The DNA for the CDR3 is TGTGCCACCAGCAGGGTGACAGAGAAGAACACTGAAGCTTTCTTT. Amino acid sequence: CATSRVTEKNTEAFF.

The V call is TRBV2, the J call TRBJ1-2; D unresolved. The CDR3 extends over 15 amino acids. V was shortened by 8 bases and J by 8 bases, with 24 bases between the two germline ends. Per the germline V gene, CDR1 is SNHLY and CDR2 is FYNNEI. The CDR3 is CASPREENDLRGYTF. CDR3 DNA: TGTGCCAGCCCTCGGGAGGAAAACGATCTTCGGGGCTACACCTTC.

The sample holds a few counts of this clonotype. The V and J genes are TRBV20-1 and TRBJ2-7; D is uncertain. The CDR3 is 14 residues long. V shed 2 bases and J shed 0 bases, with 11 bases lying between them. CDR1 is DFQATT, CDR2 SNEGSKA, per germline (reference sequence). CDR3 amino acids: CSARSRTISYEQYF. The CDR3 DNA reads TGCAGTGCTAGATCCAGGACGATCTCCTACGAGCAGTACTTC.

The chain carries TRBV6-2 or TRBV6-3 and TRBJ1-1; a possible D gene is TRBD1 (5 bases). The CDR3 has 15 amino acids. The V gene lost 2 bases and the J gene lost 4 bases, with 14 bases spanning the gap. The germline V gene has CDR1 MNHEY and CDR2 SVGEGT. The DNA for the CDR3 is TGTGCCAGCAGTTACCTCAGGGAGGGGAGCACTGAAGCTTTCTTT. Translated: CASSYLREGSTEAFF.

The chain links TRBV12-3 or TRBV12-4 to TRBJ1-3, with a weak D call TRBD1 (5 bases). Trimming cost V 5 bases and J 0 bases, with 11 bases left between them. The CDR3 runs 15 residues. The chain's CDR3 is CASSTPGFSGNTIYF. CDR3 nucleotides: TGTGCCAGCAGTACCCCAGGGTTCTCTGGAAACACCATATATTTT.

This clonotype was observed a few times. The rearrangement uses TRBV5-1 and TRBJ2-3; 9 positions agree with TRBD1. The V segment lost 4 bases and the J segment 2 bases; nucleotides outside the gene matches: 5. Germline V CDR1 and CDR2: SGHRS, YFSETQ. CDR3 length: 15 amino acids. The CDR3 sequence: CASSQGTGNTDTQYF. CDR3 nucleotides: TGCGCCAGCAGCCAGGGGACAGGGAACACAGATACGCAGTATTTT.

The chain links TRBV20-1 to TRBJ2-3; TRBD2 matches 9 bases. Germline CDR1 and CDR2: DFQATT and SNEGSKA (reference sequence). The length of the CDR3 is 15 residues. V was clipped by 1 base and J by 2 bases; unmatched bases: 4. CDR3 sequence: CSARVSGSPTDTQYF. CDR3 coding DNA: TGCAGTGCTAGAGTTAGCGGGAGCCCCACAGATACGCAGTATTTT.

This clonotype was seen a few times. The chain recombines TRBV5-1 with TRBJ1-2, with D perhaps matching TRBD1 (5 bases). In germline, CDR1 is SGHRS, CDR2 YFSETQ. V lost 5 bases and J lost 4, with 21 bases in between. There are 16 residues in the CDR3. CDR3 protein: CASRPTPAQGGYGYTF. CDR3 sequence (DNA): TGCGCCAGCAGGCCTACACCCGCCCAGGGCGGCTATGGCTACACCTTC.

On this clonotype: One end of the junction is discordant with germline, which a read error may explain. The chain combines TRBV4-1 with TRBJ2-7, with D possibly being TRBD1 (5 bases). The CDR3 is made up of 15 amino acids. CDR1 and CDR2 from the germline V gene are MGHRA and YSYEKL. The CDR3 bases are TGCGCCAGCAGCGCCACACAGGACGCCTCCCACGAGCAGTACTTC. Translated: CASSATQDASHEQYF.

The chain is built from TRBV5-6 and TRBJ1-6; no reliable D call. V lost 4 bases and J lost 5, with 7 bases in between. The CDR3 consists of 13 residues. Germline V gives CDR1 SGHDT, CDR2 YYEEEE. The CDR3 reads CASSPPNNSPLHF. As DNA, the CDR3 is TGTGCCAGCAGCCCCCCAAATAATTCACCCCTCCACTTT.

In its sample, this clonotype was seen a few times. The V and J genes are TRBV2 and TRBJ2-7; perhaps TRBD1 as D (6 bases). The germline V and J ends were trimmed by 6 bases and 2 bases, with 17 bases remaining between them. The CDR3 extends over 15 amino acids. Germline lookup yields CDR1 SNHLY and CDR2 FYNNEI. This CDR3 reads CASRKGDRYPYEQYF. The CDR3 nucleotides read TGTGCCAGCAGGAAGGGGGACCGCTACCCCTACGAGCAGTACTTC.

This clonotype was counted a few times. This rearrangement joins TRBV14 to TRBJ2-7; D possibly corresponds to TRBD1 (6 bases). Germline-derived CDR1 and CDR2 are SGHDN and FVKESK. V lost 4 bases to trimming and J lost 9 bases, with 16 bases between them. The CDR3 loop spans 13 amino acids. The CDR3 loop reads CASSPGQGSRQYF. The CDR3 coding sequence is TGTGCCAGCAGCCCGGGCCAGGGGAGCAGGCAGTACTTC. The full variable domain, its missing parts supplied by reference TRBV14 and TRBJ2-7, is EAGVTQFPSHSVIEKGQTVTLRCDPISGHDNLYWYRRVMGKEIKFLLHFVKESKQDESGMPNNRFLAERTGGTYSTLKVQPAELEDSGVYFCASSPGQGSRQYFGPGTRLTVT.

The chain combines TRBV5-4 with TRBJ2-3, with 9 bases lining up with TRBD1. The CDR3 totals 17 residues. Germline V gene lookup returns CDR1 SGHNT and CDR2 YYREEE (reference sequence). After removal of 3 bases from V and 4 bases from J, the junction contained 12 bases not matched to a gene. CDR3 in amino acids: CASSSRPGQGRADTQYF. The DNA of the CDR3 is TGTGCCAGCAGCTCCAGGCCGGGACAGGGAAGGGCAGATACGCAGTATTTT.

The V gene is TRBV10-3, the J gene TRBJ1-1, with D unresolved. The V gene's germline CDR1 is ENHRY and CDR2 SYGVKD. The CDR3 loop spans 13 amino acids. Deletions cut 8 bases from V and 5 bases from J, with 15 bases between. The CDR3 sequence: CAIQPGPRTEAFF. DNA of the CDR3: TGTGCCATCCAGCCCGGACCTAGAACTGAAGCTTTCTTT.

Ten or more counts support this clonotype. The CDR3 loop is CASVPGTVEAGELFF. The CDR3 DNA is TGTGCCAGCGTCCCCGGGACAGTCGAAGCCGGGGAGCTGTTTTTT. The chain employs TRBV6-2 or TRBV6-3 and TRBJ2-2, with 7 bases matching TRBD1. CDR3 length: 15 amino acids. CDR1 MNHEY and CDR2 SVGEGT come from the germline V gene. V trimming: 8 bases; J trimming: 6 bases; junction bases outside the gene matches: 12.

The chain is built from TRBV28 and TRBJ2-1; no definite D call. The CDR3 sequence is 14 residues long. V lost 3 bases and J lost 4, with 10 bases in between. Germline CDR1 and CDR2: MDHEN and SYDVKM. The CDR3 loop is CASSFLTVYNEQFF. CDR3 sequence (DNA): TGTGCCAGCAGTTTCTTAACAGTGTACAATGAGCAGTTCTTC. The complete variable domain, with remaining parts taken from reference TRBV28 and TRBJ2-1, reads DVKVTQSSRYLVKRTGEKVFLECVQDMDHENMFWYRQDPGLGLRLIYFSYDVKMKEKGDIPEGYSVSREKKERFSLILESASTNQTSMYLCASSFLTVYNEQFFGPGTRLTVL.

This clonotype came up a few times. The V call is TRBV5-1, the J call TRBJ2-7; 9 nucleotides align to TRBD1. CDR3 size: 15 residues. CDR1 and CDR2 (germline): SGHRS, YFSETQ. With 1 base clipped from V and 4 bases from J, the junction kept 6 bases outside the gene matches. Here the CDR3 DNA reads TGCGCCAGCAGCTTGTGGGACAGGGTGGGGTACGAGCAGTACTTC. This translates into CASSLWDRVGYEQYF.

This clonotype was counted a few times. The J gene is TRBJ2-3, the V gene TRBV29-1; 10 bases are shared with TRBD2. The CDR3 has 17 residues. V lost 4 bases and J lost 6; bases outside the gene matches: 16. Per the germline V gene, CDR1 is SQVTM and CDR2 is ANQGSEA. The CDR3 is CSVGTFRVSGGADTQYF. As DNA, the CDR3 is TGCAGCGTTGGGACCTTCCGGGTGAGCGGGGGGGCCGATACGCAGTATTTT.

This clonotype occurred a few times. The CDR3: CSARDVEGNYNEQFF. In nucleotides, the CDR3 is TGCAGTGCTAGAGATGTCGAGGGAAACTACAATGAGCAGTTCTTC. The gene calls are TRBV20-1 and TRBJ2-1; D might be TRBD2 (5 bases). Looked up from germline, CDR1 is DFQATT and CDR2 is SNEGSKA (reference sequence). V dropped 0 bases and J dropped 3 bases, with 12 bases sitting between them. The CDR3 consists of 15 residues.

Only a few counts were recorded for this clonotype. V gene TRBV6-5 combines with J gene TRBJ1-2; the D is unclear. The V gene's germline CDR1 is MNHEY and CDR2 SVGAGI. The ends were cut back, 5 bases at V and 2 bases at J, with 9 bases in the middle. The CDR3 loop spans 13 amino acids. The CDR3 is CASSPTENYGYTF. The CDR3 coding sequence is TGTGCCAGCAGTCCAACAGAGAACTATGGCTACACCTTC.

This clonotype was seen only a few times. The J gene is TRBJ2-7, the V gene TRBV7-9; no firm D call. Germline loops: CDR1 SEHNR, CDR2 FQNEAQ (reference sequence). The CDR3 covers 14 residues. V dropped 2 bases and J dropped 4 bases, with 12 bases sitting between them. CDR3 amino acids: CASSLSTALYEQYF. CDR3 in DNA: TGTGCCAGCAGCTTAAGTACAGCACTTTACGAGCAGTACTTC.

This clonotype came up a few times. The chain uses TRBV4-3 and TRBJ2-1; no clear D gene. CDR1 and CDR2 (germline): LGHNA, YSLEER. This CDR3 region has 14 residues. The V and J ends lost 0 bases and 4 bases respectively, with 7 bases between them. This chain's CDR3 is CASSQDWDYNEQFF. DNA of the CDR3: TGCGCCAGCAGCCAAGATTGGGATTACAATGAGCAGTTCTTC.

This clonotype has just a few counts. V and J are TRBV25-1 and TRBJ2-7; TRBD2 might be the D (5 bases). The CDR3 loop spans 15 amino acids. Per the germline V gene, CDR1 is MGHDK and CDR2 is SYGVNS. V lost 1 base and J lost 2, with 12 bases in between. The CDR3 nucleotides are TGTGCCAGCAGTGAATCCGGCGGGCCCCCCTACGAGCAGTACTTC. Protein product: CASSESGGPPYEQYF.